This T cell receptor (beta chain) was recorded in a study of blood T cell repertoires in COVID-19. Looking at the study overall: The United States, Italy and Spain were the sources of the acute and convalescent COVID-19 samples. T cells, B-cell-depleted T cells, or PBMCs provided the cDNA or gDNA that served as material.

The CDR3 spans 16 residues. Trimming cost V 2 bases and J 7 bases; bases outside gene matches: 8. The germline V gene encodes CDR1 SNHLY and CDR2 FYNNEI. Profiled with immunoSEQ multiplex PCR; TCRdb holds only in-frame clones, not every one. This table holds 150,000 to 200,000 clones, roughly 90% found once. Material for sequencing was PBMCs or T cells enriched from blood (not recorded which). The sequence was obtained from a woman under 30 who had recovered from COVID-19. The chain is built from TRBV2 and TRBJ2-1, with 10 bases matching TRBD2. As DNA, the CDR3 is TGTGCCAGCAGTGAACCGGCTAGCGGGAGCCGAAATGAGCAGTTCTTC. Translation: CASSEPASGSRNEQFF.